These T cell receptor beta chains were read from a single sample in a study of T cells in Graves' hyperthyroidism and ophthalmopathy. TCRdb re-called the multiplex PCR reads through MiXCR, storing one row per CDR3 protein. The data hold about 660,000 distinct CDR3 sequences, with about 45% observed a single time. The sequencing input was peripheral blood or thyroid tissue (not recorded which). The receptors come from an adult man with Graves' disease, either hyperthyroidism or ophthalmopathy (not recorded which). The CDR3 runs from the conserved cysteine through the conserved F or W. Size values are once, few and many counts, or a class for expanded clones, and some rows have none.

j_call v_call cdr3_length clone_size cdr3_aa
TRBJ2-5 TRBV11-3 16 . CASSPGWGVDQETQYF
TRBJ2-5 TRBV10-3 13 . CTISEELQETQYF
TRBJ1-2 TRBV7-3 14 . CASSFDRRSKGYTF
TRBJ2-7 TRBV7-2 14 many CASSLTQGPYEQYF
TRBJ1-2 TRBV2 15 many CASSESGSSVYGYTF
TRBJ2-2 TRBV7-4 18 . CASSSHKPGQGRFGELFF
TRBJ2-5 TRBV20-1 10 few CSGRKETQYF
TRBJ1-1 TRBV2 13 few CASSDGLGGEAFF
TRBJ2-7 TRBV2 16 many CASSDGLAGGSYEQYF
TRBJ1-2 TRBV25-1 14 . CASSFTGAGYGYTF
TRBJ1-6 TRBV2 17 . CASSYDLGGAYNSPLHF
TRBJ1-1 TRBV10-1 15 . CASSEAVPGITEAFF
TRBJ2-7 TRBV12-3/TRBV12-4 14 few CASSDRVTGGEQYF
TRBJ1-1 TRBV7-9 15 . CASRDTQAWNTEAFF
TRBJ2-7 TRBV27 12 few CASSSNRNEQYF
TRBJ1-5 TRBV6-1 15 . CASSGSLRGNQPQHF
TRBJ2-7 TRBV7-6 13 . CASRSTGSYEQYF